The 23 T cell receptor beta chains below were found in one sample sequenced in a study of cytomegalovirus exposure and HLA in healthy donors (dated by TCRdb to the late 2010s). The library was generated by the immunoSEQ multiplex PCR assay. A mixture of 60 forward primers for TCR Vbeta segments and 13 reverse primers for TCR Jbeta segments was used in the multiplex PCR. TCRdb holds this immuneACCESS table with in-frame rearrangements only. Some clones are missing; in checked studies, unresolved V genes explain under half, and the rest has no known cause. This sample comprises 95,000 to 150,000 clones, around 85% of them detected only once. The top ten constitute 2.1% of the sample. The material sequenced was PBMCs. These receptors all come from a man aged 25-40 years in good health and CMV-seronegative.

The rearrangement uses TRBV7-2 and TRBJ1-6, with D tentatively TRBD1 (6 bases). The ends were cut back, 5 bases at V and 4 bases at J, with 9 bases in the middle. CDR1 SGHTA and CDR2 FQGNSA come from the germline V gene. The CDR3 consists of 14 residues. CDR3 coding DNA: TGTGCCAGCAGCCCTACAGGGTATAATTCACCCCTCCACTTT. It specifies CASSPTGYNSPLHF.

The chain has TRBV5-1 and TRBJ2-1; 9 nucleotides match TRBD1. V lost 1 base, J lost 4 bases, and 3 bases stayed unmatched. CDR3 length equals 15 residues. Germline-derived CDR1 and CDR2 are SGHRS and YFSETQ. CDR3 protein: CASSLNRGLYNEQFF. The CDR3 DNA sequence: TGCGCCAGCAGCTTGAACAGGGGGCTTTACAATGAGCAGTTCTTC. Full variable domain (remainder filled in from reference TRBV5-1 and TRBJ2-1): KAGVTQTPRYLIKTRGQQVTLSCSPISGHRSVSWYQQTPGQGLQFLFEYFSETQRNKGNFPGRFSGRQFSNSRSEMNVSTLELGDSALYLCASSLNRGLYNEQFFGPGTRLTVL.

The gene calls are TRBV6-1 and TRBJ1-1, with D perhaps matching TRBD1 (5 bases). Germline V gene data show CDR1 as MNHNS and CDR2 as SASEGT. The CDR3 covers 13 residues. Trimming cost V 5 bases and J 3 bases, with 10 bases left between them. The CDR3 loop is CASSFDSYTEAFF. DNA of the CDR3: TGTGCCAGCAGTTTTGACAGTTACACTGAAGCTTTCTTT.

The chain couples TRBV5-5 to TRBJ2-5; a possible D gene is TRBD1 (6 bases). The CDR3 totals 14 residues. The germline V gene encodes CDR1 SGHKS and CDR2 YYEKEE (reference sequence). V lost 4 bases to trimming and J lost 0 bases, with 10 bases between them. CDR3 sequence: CASSRGGYQETQYF. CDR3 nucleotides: TGTGCCAGCAGCCGAGGGGGTTACCAAGAGACCCAGTACTTC.

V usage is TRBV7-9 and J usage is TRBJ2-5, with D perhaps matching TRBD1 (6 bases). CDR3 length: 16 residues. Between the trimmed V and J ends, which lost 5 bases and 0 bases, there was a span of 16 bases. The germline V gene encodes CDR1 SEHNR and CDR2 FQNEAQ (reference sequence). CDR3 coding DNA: TGTGCCAGCAGCCCTAAGACAGGTCTTGACCAAGAGACCCAGTACTTC. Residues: CASSPKTGLDQETQYF. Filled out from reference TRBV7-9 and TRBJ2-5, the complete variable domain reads DTGVSQNPRHKITKRGQNVTFRCDPISEHNRLYWYRQTLGQGPEFLTYFQNEAQLEKSRLLSDRFSAERPKGSFSTLEIQRTEQGDSAMYLCASSPKTGLDQETQYFGPGTRLLVL.

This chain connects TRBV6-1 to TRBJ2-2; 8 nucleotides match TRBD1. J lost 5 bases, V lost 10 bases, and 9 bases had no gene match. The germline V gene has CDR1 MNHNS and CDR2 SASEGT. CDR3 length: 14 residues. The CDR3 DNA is TGTGCCACACTCGGACAGGGAAGGACCGGGGAGCTGTTTTTT. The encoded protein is CATLGQGRTGELFF.

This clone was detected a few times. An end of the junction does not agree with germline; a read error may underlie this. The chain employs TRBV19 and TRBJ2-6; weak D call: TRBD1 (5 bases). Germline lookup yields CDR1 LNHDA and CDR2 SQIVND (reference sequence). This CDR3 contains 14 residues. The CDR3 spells CASDIGSGANGLTF. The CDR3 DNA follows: TGTGCCAGCGACATAGGCTCTGGGGCCAACGGCCTGACTTTC.

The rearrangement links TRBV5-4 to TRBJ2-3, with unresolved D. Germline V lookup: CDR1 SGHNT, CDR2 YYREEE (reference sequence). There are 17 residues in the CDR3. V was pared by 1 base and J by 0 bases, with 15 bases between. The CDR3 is CASSLLSPIESTDTQYF. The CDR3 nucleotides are TGTGCCAGCAGCTTGTTGAGTCCGATAGAGAGCACAGATACGCAGTATTTT.

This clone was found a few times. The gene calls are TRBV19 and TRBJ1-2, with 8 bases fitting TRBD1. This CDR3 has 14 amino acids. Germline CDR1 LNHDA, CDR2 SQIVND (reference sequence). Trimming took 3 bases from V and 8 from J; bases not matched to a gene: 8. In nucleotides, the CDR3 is TGTGCCAGTAGTATCGGGCAGGGGGCGCGGGGCTACACCTTC. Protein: CASSIGQGARGYTF.

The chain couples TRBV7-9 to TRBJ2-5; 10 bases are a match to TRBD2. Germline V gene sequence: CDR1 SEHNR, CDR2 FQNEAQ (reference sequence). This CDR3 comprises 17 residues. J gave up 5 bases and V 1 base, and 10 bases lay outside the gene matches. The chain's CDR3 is CASSLELAGLGRETQYF. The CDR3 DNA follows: TGTGCCAGCAGCTTAGAACTAGCGGGGCTTGGCAGGGAGACCCAGTACTTC.

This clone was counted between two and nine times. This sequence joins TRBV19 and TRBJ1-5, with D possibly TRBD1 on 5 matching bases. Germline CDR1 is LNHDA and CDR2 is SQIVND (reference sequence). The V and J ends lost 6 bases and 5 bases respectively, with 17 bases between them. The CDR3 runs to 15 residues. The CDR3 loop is CASSDRGVSDQPQHF. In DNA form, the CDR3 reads TGTGCCAGTAGCGACCGGGGGGTAAGTGATCAGCCCCAGCATTTT.

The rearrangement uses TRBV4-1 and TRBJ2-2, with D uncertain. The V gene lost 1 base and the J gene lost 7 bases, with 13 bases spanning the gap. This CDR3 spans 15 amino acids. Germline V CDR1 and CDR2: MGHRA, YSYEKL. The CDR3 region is CASSQAHFGGGELFF. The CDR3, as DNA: TGCGCCAGCAGCCAAGCCCATTTTGGCGGCGGGGAGCTGTTTTTT.

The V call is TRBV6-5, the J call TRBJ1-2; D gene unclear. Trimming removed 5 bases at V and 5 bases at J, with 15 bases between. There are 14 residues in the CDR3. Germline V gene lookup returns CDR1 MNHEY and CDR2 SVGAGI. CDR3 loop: CASSPGGLLYGYTF. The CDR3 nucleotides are TGTGCCAGCAGTCCCGGAGGCCTCCTTTATGGCTACACCTTC.

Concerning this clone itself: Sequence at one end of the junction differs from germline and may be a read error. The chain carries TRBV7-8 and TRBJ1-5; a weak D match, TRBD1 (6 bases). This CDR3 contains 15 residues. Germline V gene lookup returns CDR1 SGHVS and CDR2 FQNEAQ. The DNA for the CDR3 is TGTGCCAGCACCTTAACGCTGCAGGGGACTCAGCCCCAGCATTTT. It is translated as CASTLTLQGTQPQHF.

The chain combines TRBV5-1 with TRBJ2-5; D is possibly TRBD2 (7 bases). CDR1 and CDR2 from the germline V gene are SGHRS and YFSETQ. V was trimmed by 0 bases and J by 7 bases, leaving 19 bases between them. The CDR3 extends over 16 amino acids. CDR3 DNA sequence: TGCGCCAGCAGCTTGGATCCGGGGGCGAGGGGGGGGACCCAGTACTTC. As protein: CASSLDPGARGGTQYF.

The CDR3 DNA follows: TGTGCCAGCAGACTTCAGGGTGATAATTCACCCCTCCACTTT. Its translation is CASRLQGDNSPLHF. The chain is built from TRBV2 and TRBJ1-6, with D perhaps TRBD1 (5 bases). The germline V and J ends were trimmed by 6 bases and 5 bases, with 11 bases remaining between them. This CDR3 spans 14 amino acids. From germline, CDR1 is SNHLY and CDR2 FYNNEI. The complete variable domain, with remaining parts taken from reference TRBV2 and TRBJ1-6, reads EPEVTQTPSHQVTQMGQEVILRCVPISNHLYFYWYRQILGQKVEFLVSFYNNEISEKSEIFDDQFSVERPDGSNFTLKIRSTKLEDSAMYFCASRLQGDNSPLHFGNGTRLTVT.

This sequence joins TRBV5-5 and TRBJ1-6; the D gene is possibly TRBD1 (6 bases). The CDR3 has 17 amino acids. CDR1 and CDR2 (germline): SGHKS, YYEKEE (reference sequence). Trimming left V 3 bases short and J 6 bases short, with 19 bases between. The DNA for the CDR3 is TGTGCCAGCAGCTGGGGCAAGGTGGGGGCTGCTAATTCACCCCTCCACTTT. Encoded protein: CASSWGKVGAANSPLHF. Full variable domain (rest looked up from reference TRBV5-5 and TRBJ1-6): DAGVTQSPTHLIKTRGQQVTLRCSPISGHKSVSWYQQVLGQGPQFIFQYYEKEERGRGNFPDRFSARQFPNYSSELNVNALLLGDSALYLCASSWGKVGAANSPLHFGNGTRLTVT.

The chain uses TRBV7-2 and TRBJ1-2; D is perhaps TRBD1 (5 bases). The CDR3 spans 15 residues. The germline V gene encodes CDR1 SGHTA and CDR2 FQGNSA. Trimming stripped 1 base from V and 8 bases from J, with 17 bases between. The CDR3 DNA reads TGTGCCAGCAGCTTAGTTCAAGGGGCAGGAAGGGGCTACACCTTC. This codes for CASSLVQGAGRGYTF.

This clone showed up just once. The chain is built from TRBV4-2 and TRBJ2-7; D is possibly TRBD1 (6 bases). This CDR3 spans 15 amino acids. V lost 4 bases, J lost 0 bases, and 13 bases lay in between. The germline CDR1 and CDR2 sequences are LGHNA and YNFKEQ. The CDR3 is CASSPTGSHSYEQYF. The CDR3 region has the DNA TGTGCCAGCAGCCCCACAGGGTCCCACTCCTACGAGCAGTACTTC.

CDR3 sequence (DNA): TGTGCCAGCAGTTCAGGACTAGCGGGGGAGGTAGATACGCAGTATTTT. It translates to CASSSGLAGEVDTQYF. The J gene is TRBJ2-3, the V gene TRBV2; 13 nucleotides match TRBD2. Losses at the gene ends were 5 bases for V and 5 bases for J; bases not matched to a gene: 7. The CDR3 length is 16 residues. In germline, CDR1 is SNHLY, CDR2 FYNNEI.

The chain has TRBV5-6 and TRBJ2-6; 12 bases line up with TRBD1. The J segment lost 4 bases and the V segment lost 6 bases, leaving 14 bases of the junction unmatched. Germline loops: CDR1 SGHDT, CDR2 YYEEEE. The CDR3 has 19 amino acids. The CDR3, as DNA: TGTGCCAGCATTCATTTCCGGGACAGGGGGCTAGCAGGGGCCAACGTCCTGACTTTC. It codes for CASIHFRDRGLAGANVLTF. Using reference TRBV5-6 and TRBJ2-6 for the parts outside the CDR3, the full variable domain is DAGVTQSPTHLIKTRGQQVTLRCSPKSGHDTVSWYQQALGQGPQFIFQYYEEEERQRGNFPDRFSGHQFPNYSSELNVNALLLGDSALYLCASIHFRDRGLAGANVLTFGAGSRLTVL.

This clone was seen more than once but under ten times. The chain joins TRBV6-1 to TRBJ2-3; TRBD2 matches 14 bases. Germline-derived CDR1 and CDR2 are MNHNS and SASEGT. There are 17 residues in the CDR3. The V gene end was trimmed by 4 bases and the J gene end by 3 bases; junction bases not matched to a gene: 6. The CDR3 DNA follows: TGTGCCAGCAGTGCCGGGACTAGCGGGGGCTTTACAGATACGCAGTATTTT. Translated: CASSAGTSGGFTDTQYF.

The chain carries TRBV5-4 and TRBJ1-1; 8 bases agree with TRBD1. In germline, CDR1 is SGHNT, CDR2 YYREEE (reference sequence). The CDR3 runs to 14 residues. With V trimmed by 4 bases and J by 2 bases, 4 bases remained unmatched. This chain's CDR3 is CASSPGQVNTEAFF. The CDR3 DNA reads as TGTGCCAGCAGCCCGGGACAGGTCAACACTGAAGCTTTCTTT.